This T cell receptor beta chain is drawn from a study of blood T cell repertoires in COVID-19. Background on the study: Specimens from acute and convalescent COVID-19 originated in the United States, Italy and Spain. The cDNA or gDNA used as material had been derived from T cells, B-cell-depleted T cells, or PBMCs.

Profiling relied on immunoSEQ multiplex PCR, and the TCRdb table lists in-frame clones only, not all of them. Of under 200,000 clones listed, around nine tenths are singletons. V was clipped by 4 bases and J by 2 bases, with 11 bases between them. The CDR3 totals 15 residues. CDR1 and CDR2 from the germline V gene are KGHDR and SFDVKD. This chain links TRBV24-1 with TRBJ2-4; D not certain. Sequences were obtained from peripheral blood. The clonotype originates from a man aged 35-49 years with active or convalescent COVID-19. The CDR3 region has the DNA TGTGCCACCAGTGACCCAACAAAAACCAAAAACATTCAGTACTTC. Translating it yields CATSDPTKTKNIQYF.